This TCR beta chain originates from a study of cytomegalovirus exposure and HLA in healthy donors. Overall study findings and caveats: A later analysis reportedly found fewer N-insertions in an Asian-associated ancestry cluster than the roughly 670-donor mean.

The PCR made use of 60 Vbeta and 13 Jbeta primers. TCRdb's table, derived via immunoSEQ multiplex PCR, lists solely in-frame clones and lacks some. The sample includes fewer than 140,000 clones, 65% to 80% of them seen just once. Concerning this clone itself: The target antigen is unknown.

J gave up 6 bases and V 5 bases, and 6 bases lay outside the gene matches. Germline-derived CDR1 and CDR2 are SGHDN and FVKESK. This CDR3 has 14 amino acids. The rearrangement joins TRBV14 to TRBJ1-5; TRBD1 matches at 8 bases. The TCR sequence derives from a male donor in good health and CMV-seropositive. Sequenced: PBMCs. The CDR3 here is CASSSTGAGQPQHF. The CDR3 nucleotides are TGTGCCAGCAGCTCGACAGGGGCGGGTCAGCCCCAGCATTTT.